The subject of this entry is one TCR beta chain. Its antigen remains unknown. The CDR3 contains 11 residues. V lost 7 bases to trimming and J lost 4 bases, with 10 bases between them. Germline V lookup: CDR1 SQVTM, CDR2 ANQGSEA. With 60 Vbeta and 13 Jbeta primers, the PCR was carried out. The repertoire was sequenced with immunoSEQ multiplex PCR; TCRdb's copy has only in-frame clones and lacks some. The sample includes 95,000 to 150,000 clones, 83% seen only once; the top ten take roughly 4%. This sample was taken from a study of cytomegalovirus exposure and HLA in healthy donors. Points from the study as a whole: Among immune exposure information, only CMV serostatus was available.

This rearrangement joins TRBV29-1 to TRBJ1-1, with D unclear. Sequenced: PBMCs. This receptor was identified in a woman aged 40 to 55 in good health and CMV-seropositive. In nucleotides, the CDR3 is TGCAGCGCCCAATGGGCCACTGAAGCTTTCTTT. Translating it yields CSAQWATEAFF.